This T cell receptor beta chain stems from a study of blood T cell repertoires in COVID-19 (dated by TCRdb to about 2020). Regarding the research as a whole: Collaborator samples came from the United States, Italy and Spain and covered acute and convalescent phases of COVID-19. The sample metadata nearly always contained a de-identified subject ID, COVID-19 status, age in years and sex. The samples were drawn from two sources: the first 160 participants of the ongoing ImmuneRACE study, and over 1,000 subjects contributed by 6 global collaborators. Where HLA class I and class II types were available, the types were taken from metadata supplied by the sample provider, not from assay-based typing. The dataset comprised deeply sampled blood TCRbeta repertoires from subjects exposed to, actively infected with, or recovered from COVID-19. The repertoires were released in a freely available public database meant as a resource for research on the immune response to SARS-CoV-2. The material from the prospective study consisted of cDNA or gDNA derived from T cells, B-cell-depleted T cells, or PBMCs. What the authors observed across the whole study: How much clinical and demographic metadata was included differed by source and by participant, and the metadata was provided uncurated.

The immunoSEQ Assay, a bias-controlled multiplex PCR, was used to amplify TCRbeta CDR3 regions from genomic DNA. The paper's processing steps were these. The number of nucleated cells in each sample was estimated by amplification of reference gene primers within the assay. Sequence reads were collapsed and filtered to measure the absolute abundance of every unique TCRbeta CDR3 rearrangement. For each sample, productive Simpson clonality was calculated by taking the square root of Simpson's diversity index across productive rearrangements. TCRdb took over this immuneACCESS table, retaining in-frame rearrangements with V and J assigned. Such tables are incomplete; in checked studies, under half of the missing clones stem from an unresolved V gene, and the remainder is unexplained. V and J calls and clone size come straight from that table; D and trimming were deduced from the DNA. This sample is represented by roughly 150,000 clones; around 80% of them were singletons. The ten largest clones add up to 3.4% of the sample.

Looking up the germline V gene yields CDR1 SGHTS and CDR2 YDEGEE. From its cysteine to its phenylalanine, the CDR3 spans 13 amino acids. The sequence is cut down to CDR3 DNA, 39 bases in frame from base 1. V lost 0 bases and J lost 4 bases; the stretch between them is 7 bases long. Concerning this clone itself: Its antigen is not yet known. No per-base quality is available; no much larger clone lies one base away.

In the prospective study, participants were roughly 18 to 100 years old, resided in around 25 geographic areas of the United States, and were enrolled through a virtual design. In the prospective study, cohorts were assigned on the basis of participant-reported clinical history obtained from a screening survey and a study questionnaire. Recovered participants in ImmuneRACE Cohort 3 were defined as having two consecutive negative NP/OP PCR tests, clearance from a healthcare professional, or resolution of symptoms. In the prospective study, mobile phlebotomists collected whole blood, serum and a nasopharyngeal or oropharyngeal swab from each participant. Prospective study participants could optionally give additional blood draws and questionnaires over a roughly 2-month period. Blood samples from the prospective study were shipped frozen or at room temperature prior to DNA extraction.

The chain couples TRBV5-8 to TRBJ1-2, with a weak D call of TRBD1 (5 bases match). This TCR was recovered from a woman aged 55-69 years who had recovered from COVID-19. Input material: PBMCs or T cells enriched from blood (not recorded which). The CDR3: CASSLVTAYGYTF. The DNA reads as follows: TGTGCCAGCAGCTTGGTGACAGCCTATGGCTACACCTTC.